This T cell receptor beta chain was captured by sequencing in a study of vaccination and CD4 T cells after COVID-19. Study at large: As control conditions, cultures were given either a CEFX pool serving as positive control, an HIV-1 Nef pool, or no peptide at all.

Regarding treatment: approximately 10-day PBMC culture with coronavirus spike peptide pools or control peptides (ViraFEST assay). By negative selection, CD4+ T cells were isolated once culture had run for approximately 9 days. To note about this clonotype: No antigen is known for it.

Unmatched junction bases numbered 14, after V lost 5 bases and J lost 8 bases. Germline V gene lookup returns CDR1 SEHNR and CDR2 FQNEAQ (reference sequence). This CDR3 contains 16 residues. Sequence data for DNA of cultured CD4+ T cells were generated by the Oncomine TCR Beta short-read assay. Scientists extracted genomic DNA from CD4+ T cells grown in culture. TCRdb reprocessed the PCR reads via MiXCR and lists one record per CDR3 protein. The table lists just over 20,000 distinct CDR3 sequences, 43% of them singletons. Study-wide results and caveats: It was observed that, in convalescent patients, a median about 90% of reactive clones arose only post-vaccination.

The gene calls are TRBV7-9 and TRBJ2-3; TRBD1 agrees at 9 bases. The sample consisted of CD4+ T cells from blood, cultured in vitro, taken after SARS-CoV-2 vaccination. This TCR derives from a human donor who had recovered from COVID-19. The CDR3 spells CASSPSRDRAGGTQYF. The DNA of the CDR3 is TGTGCCAGCAGCCCTAGCCGGGACAGGGCCGGGGGTACGCAGTATTTT.